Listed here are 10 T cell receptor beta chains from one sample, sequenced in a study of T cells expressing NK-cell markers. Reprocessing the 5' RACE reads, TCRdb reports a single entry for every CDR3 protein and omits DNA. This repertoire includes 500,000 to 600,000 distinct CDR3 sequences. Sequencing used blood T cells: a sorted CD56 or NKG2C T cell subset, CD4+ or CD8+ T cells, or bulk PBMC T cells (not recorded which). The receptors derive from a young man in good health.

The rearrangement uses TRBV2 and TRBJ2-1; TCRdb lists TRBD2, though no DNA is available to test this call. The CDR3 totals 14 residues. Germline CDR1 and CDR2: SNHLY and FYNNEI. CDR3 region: CASSAGASRGEQFF.

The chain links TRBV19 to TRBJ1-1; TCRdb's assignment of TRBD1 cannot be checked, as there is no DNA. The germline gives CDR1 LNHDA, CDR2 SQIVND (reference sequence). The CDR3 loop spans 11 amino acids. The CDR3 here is CASSIGQEAFF. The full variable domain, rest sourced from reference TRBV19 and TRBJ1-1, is DGGITQSPKYLFRKEGQNVTLSCEQNLNHDAMYWYRQDPGQGLRLIYYSQIVNDFQKGDIAEGYSVSREKKESFPLTVTSAQKNPTAFYLCASSIGQEAFFGQGTRLTVV.

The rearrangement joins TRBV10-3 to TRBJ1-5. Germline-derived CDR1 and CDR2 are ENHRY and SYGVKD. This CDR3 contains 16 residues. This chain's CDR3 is CAISELGEAPNQPQHF.

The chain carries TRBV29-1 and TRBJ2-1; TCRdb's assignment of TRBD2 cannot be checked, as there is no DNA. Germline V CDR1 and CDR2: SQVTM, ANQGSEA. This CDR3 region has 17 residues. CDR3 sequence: CSVLSGNSGLAYNEQFF.

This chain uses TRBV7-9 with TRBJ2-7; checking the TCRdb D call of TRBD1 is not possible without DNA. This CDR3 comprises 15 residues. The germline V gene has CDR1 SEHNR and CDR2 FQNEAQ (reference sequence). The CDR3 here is CASSLSDGWGSEQYF.

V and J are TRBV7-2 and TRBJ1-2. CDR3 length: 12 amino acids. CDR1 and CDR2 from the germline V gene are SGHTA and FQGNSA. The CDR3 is CASSLVTVGYTF.

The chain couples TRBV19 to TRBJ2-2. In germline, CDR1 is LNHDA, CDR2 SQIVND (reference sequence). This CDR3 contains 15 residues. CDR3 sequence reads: CASSMLTRNTGELFF.

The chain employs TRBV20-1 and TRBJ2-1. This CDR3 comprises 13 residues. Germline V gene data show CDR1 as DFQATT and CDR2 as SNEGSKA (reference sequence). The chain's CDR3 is CSAQGSFDSEQFF.

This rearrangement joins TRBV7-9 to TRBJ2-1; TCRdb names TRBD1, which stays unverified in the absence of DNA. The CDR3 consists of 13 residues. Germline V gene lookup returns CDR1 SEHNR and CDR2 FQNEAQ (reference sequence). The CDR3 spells CASSPGTVREQFF.

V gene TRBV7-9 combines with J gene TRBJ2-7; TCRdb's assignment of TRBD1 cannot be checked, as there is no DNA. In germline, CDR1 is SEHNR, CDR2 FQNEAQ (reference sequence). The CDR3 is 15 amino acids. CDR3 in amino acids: CASSPQTRDIYEQYF.